These T cell receptor beta chains were read from a single sample in a study of blood T cell repertoires in COVID-19. Some clones are missing from TCRdb's copy, which holds only in-frame ones; the method was immunoSEQ multiplex PCR. Altogether 210,000 or so clones are present, roughly 76% being singletons, with the ten largest covering roughly 4.9%. Sequencing was done on a sample of peripheral blood. The source of these receptors is a human donor in a cohort sampled during active COVID-19. The CDR3 runs from the conserved cysteine through the conserved F or W. A D gene is named only where the DNA matches it firmly. Some rows have no size entry. The others give once, few or many, or a class for an expanded clone.

v_gene	d_gene	abundance	len	j_gene	CDR3nt	CDR3aa
TRBV9	.	.	14	TRBJ1-6	TGTGCCAGCAGCGAAGACAGGAATAATTCACCCCTCCACTTT	CASSEDRNNSPLHF
TRBV6-6	TRBD2	few	16	TRBJ2-1	TGTGCCAGCAGTTTACAAGGGACTAGCGGGAGAGTTCCGCAGTTCTTC	CASSLQGTSGRVPQFF
TRBV7-9	TRBD1	.	16	TRBJ1-1	TGTGCCAGCAGCTCCATACAGGGGAGAGTGAACACTGAAGCTTTCTTT	CASSSIQGRVNTEAFF
TRBV5-1	TRBD1	.	15	TRBJ2-7	TGCGCCAGCAGCCAGGAGGGACAGGGGGCTTACGAGCAGTACTTC	CASSQEGQGAYEQYF
TRBV29-1	.	.	14	TRBJ1-2	TGCAGCGTTGAAGCTCCAGGCCCCGTCTATGGCTACACCTTC	CSVEAPGPVYGYTF
TRBV6-2/TRBV6-3	.	.	17	TRBJ1-6	TGTGCCAGCAGTTACGGTGAAGTCAGCTCCTATAATTCACCCCTCCACTTT	CASSYGEVSSYNSPLHF
TRBV18	TRBD2	.	13	TRBJ2-7	TGTGCCAGCTCTACTAGCGGGAGGTACGAGCAGTACTTC	CASSTSGRYEQYF
TRBV9	.	.	13	TRBJ1-5	TGTGCCAGCAGCGTCACAGTTAATCAGCCCCAGCATTTT	CASSVTVNQPQHF
TRBV2	TRBD1	.	14	TRBJ1-1	TGTGCCAGCAGTGTTGACAGGGGTCACACTGAAGCTTTCTTT	CASSVDRGHTEAFF
TRBV7-3	.	.	16	TRBJ1-2	TGTGCCAGCAGCTTAGGCCCTCCGGAGGTTAACTATGGCTACACCTTC	CASSLGPPEVNYGYTF
TRBV21-1	.	once	13	TRBJ2-7	TGTGCCAGCAGCAAGGGTCCAGGCTACGAGCAGTACTTC	CASSKGPGYEQYF
TRBV19	.	once	12	TRBJ2-2	TGTGCCAGTAGGGTATTCGGCGGGGAGCTGTTTTTT	CASRVFGGELFF
TRBV7-6	TRBD1	.	15	TRBJ1-5	TGTGCCAGCAGCTCCGGGACAGGGGGATCTCAGCCCCAGCATTTT	CASSSGTGGSQPQHF
TRBV6-4	TRBD2	.	13	TRBJ2-1	TGTGCCAGCAGTACTAGCGGCCACACTGAGCAGTTCTTC	CASSTSGHTEQFF
TRBV21-1	.	.	18	TRBJ1-6	TGTGCCAGCAGCAAATCGAGTAAAAGGGGGACCTATAATTCACCCCTCCACTTT	CASSKSSKRGTYNSPLHF
TRBV7-2	TRBD1	.	14	TRBJ2-7	TGTGCCAGCAGCCCCGGACAGGGGGCTCGGGAGCAGTACTTC	CASSPGQGAREQYF
TRBV5-5	TRBD1	.	15	TRBJ2-3	TGTGCCAGCAGCTCTGTGGGGACAGTTCCAGATACGCAGTATTTT	CASSSVGTVPDTQYF
TRBV6-5	.	.	14	TRBJ1-1	TGTGCCAGCAGTTACGGGCTAGGAGGACCTGAAGCTTTCTTT	CASSYGLGGPEAFF
TRBV15	.	.	15	TRBJ1-5	TGTGCCACCAGCAGAGGAAACAGGGACAATCAGCCCCAGCATTTT	CATSRGNRDNQPQHF
TRBV6-2/TRBV6-3	.	few	14	TRBJ1-2	TGTGCCAGCAGTTACGGGGCCGGGACATTTGGCTACACCTTC	CASSYGAGTFGYTF
TRBV5-3	.	.	17	TRBJ2-4	TGTGCCAGAAGCAAACAATCCCGGGACTTAGCCAAAAACATTCAGTACTTC	CARSKQSRDLAKNIQYF
TRBV6-5	TRBD2	once	15	TRBJ2-3	TGTGCCAGCATCCCTAGCGGGAGGAACACAGATACGCAGTATTTT	CASIPSGRNTDTQYF
TRBV4-1	.	.	14	TRBJ1-5	TGCGCCAGCAGCCAAGTGAAGAGCGATCAGCCCCAGCATTTT	CASSQVKSDQPQHF
TRBV7-2	.	.	14	TRBJ2-3	TGTGCCAGCAGCTGGGAGAGTGGCACAGATACGCAGTATTTT	CASSWESGTDTQYF
TRBV9	.	.	14	TRBJ1-1	TGTGCCAGCAGCGTCGGCGGTCAGAACACTGAAGCTTTCTTT	CASSVGGQNTEAFF
TRBV28	.	.	14	TRBJ1-5	TGTGCCAGCAGTTCTGGTGGAGTCAATCAGCCCCAGCATTTT	CASSSGGVNQPQHF
TRBV15	.	.	15	TRBJ1-1	TGTGCCACCAGCAGAGATCCGGGGAGGGGTCCTGAAGCTTTCTTT	CATSRDPGRGPEAFF
TRBV6-6	.	.	13	TRBJ1-2	TGTGCCAGCAGGGGGGGGTATAACTATGGCTACACCTTC	CASRGGYNYGYTF
TRBV5-5	.	.	15	TRBJ2-2	TGTGCCAGCAGCTTGGTTTGGGGGGACACCGGGGAGCTGTTTTTT	CASSLVWGDTGELFF
TRBV6-1	TRBD2	.	16	TRBJ2-3	TGTGCCAGCAGTGAAGAAGCGGGAGGAGGCACAGATACGCAGTATTTT	CASSEEAGGGTDTQYF
TRBV6-5	TRBD1	.	15	TRBJ1-1	TGTGCCAGCAGTTACTGGGACAGGGGGGCCACTGAAGCTTTCTTT	CASSYWDRGATEAFF
TRBV11-2	.	.	13	TRBJ1-4	TGTGCCAGCAGCTTAGGTTCCCTCGAAAAACTGTTTTTT	CASSLGSLEKLFF
TRBV27	.	.	15	TRBJ2-7	TGTGCCAGCAGTTTATCACCAGGGGCCTACTCCGAGCAGTACTTC	CASSLSPGAYSEQYF
TRBV7-2	.	.	15	TRBJ1-2	TGTGCCAGCAGCCCCTCGGGGGGGCCGATCTATGGCTACACCTTC	CASSPSGGPIYGYTF
TRBV28	.	.	11	TRBJ2-7	TGTGCCAGCAGTTTTGCGTCCGAGCAGTACTTC	CASSFASEQYF
TRBV28	TRBD1	few	14	TRBJ1-4	TGTGCCAGCAGTTTGCAGACAGGGGGTGTAAAACTGTTTTTT	CASSLQTGGVKLFF
TRBV6-1	.	.	15	TRBJ1-5	TGTGCCAGCAGTGAAGAGTGGTCCCGGAGGCAGCCCCAGCATTTT	CASSEEWSRRQPQHF
TRBV5-8	.	.	15	TRBJ1-1	TGTGCCAGCAGCTTTTGGAGCGCAGGGTATACTGAAGCTTTCTTT	CASSFWSAGYTEAFF
TRBV6-5	TRBD1	.	14	TRBJ2-7	TGTGCCAGCAGTCCAGGGGGTTCGGTCTACGAGCAGTACTTC	CASSPGGSVYEQYF
TRBV10-3	.	.	15	TRBJ2-1	TGTGCCATCAGTGAATTACAGCAAAAACCCAATGAGCAGTTCTTC	CAISELQQKPNEQFF
TRBV27	.	once	16	TRBJ1-5	TGTGCCAGCAGTTTATCGCCGGGGGGGGGCAATCAGCCCCAGCATTTT	CASSLSPGGGNQPQHF
TRBV9	TRBD2	.	15	TRBJ2-5	TGTGCCAGCAGCGTAGACCCAACGGGAGGGGAGACCCAGTACTTC	CASSVDPTGGETQYF
TRBV2	TRBD1	few	15	TRBJ1-6	TGTGCCAGCAGGGGAACGGGACAGGCTAATTCACCCCTCCACTTT	CASRGTGQANSPLHF
TRBV7-2	.	.	14	TRBJ1-1	TGTGCCAGCAGCTTAGAGTGGGGGCGCACTGAAGCTTTCTTT	CASSLEWGRTEAFF
TRBV30	TRBD2	.	15	TRBJ2-7	TGTGCCTGGACGGGACTAGCGGGAGCCATCCACGAGCAGTACTTC	CAWTGLAGAIHEQYF
TRBV6-2/TRBV6-3	TRBD1	.	15	TRBJ1-5	TGTGCCAGCAGTTACGGGGGACAGGGCCCTCAGCCCCAGCATTTT	CASSYGGQGPQPQHF
TRBV28	.	.	15	TRBJ1-4	TGTGCCAGCAGCCGAGCACAGGGTAGAGTTGGAAAACTGTTTTTT	CASSRAQGRVGKLFF
TRBV5-5	.	.	16	TRBJ1-3	TGTGCCAGCAGCTTGGCCGTCGCAGTCTCTGGAAACACCATATATTTT	CASSLAVAVSGNTIYF
TRBV19	TRBD2	.	15	TRBJ2-7	TGTGCCAGTAGTATAGGACTAGCGCGACCCTACGAGCAGTACTTC	CASSIGLARPYEQYF
TRBV5-4	.	.	14	TRBJ2-7	TGTGCCAGCAGCTTGGAGGGGGGGAACTACGAGCAGTACTTC	CASSLEGGNYEQYF
TRBV28	.	.	14	TRBJ1-1	TGTGCCAGCAGTTTAGGAGGGGCCGGCACTGAAGCTTTCTTT	CASSLGGAGTEAFF
TRBV7-9	.	few	13	TRBJ2-7	TGTGCCAGCAGCACAGAAAGATATTACGAGCAGTACTTC	CASSTERYYEQYF
TRBV5-5	.	once	11	TRBJ2-7	TGTGCCAGCAGCGTTGGGACAGAGCAGTACTTC	CASSVGTEQYF
TRBV19	.	.	14	TRBJ2-7	TGTGCCAGTAGTATCGGGCAGGGGGGCTACGAGCAGTACTTC	CASSIGQGGYEQYF
TRBV5-4	.	.	15	TRBJ2-7	TGTGCCAGCAGCCCCGGCGGGATGGGACCCTACGAGCAGTACTTC	CASSPGGMGPYEQYF